These T cell receptor beta chains were read from a single sample in a study of blood T cell repertoires in COVID-19. The protocol was immunoSEQ multiplex PCR, while the TCRdb copy is restricted to in-frame clones and leaves out a portion. In the table there are a few hundred thousand clones, roughly 85% of which are singletons. The sequenced material came from peripheral blood. These receptors were obtained from a man aged 30 to 39 who had recovered from COVID-19. Both conserved end residues are part of each CDR3. A D gene is named only where the DNA matches it firmly. Clone sizes are given selectively: once, few, many, or a class where the clone is expanded.

d_call: TRBD2; j_call: TRBJ2-3; clone_size: -; v_call: TRBV9; cdr3_aa: CASSVAPSGGATDTQYF; cdr3_nt: TGTGCCAGCAGCGTAGCTCCGAGCGGGGGGGCCACAGATACGCAGTATTTT
d_call: -; j_call: TRBJ2-5; clone_size: -; v_call: TRBV27; cdr3_aa: CASSSQVRETQYF; cdr3_nt: TGTGCCAGCAGTTCCCAGGTCCGGGAGACCCAGTACTTC
d_call: TRBD1; j_call: TRBJ1-2; clone_size: once; v_call: TRBV6-1; cdr3_aa: CASSDAIGQGAQGYTF; cdr3_nt: TGTGCCAGCAGTGACGCTATTGGACAGGGGGCGCAGGGCTACACCTTC
d_call: TRBD2; j_call: TRBJ2-3; clone_size: -; v_call: TRBV5-6; cdr3_aa: CASSRLSGGRDTQYF; cdr3_nt: TGTGCCAGCAGCCGTCTTAGCGGGGGGAGGGATACGCAGTATTTT
d_call: -; j_call: TRBJ1-5; clone_size: -; v_call: TRBV12-3/TRBV12-4; cdr3_aa: CASSLLNSPQHF; cdr3_nt: TGTGCCAGCAGTTTATTGAACAGCCCCCAGCATTTT
d_call: -; j_call: TRBJ2-5; clone_size: -; v_call: TRBV10-1; cdr3_aa: CASSNGVQETQYF; cdr3_nt: TGCGCCAGCAGTAACGGGGTCCAAGAGACCCAGTACTTC
d_call: -; j_call: TRBJ2-5; clone_size: -; v_call: TRBV6-2/TRBV6-3; cdr3_aa: CASSRGTIQETQYF; cdr3_nt: TGTGCCAGCAGCAGGGGAACAATCCAAGAGACCCAGTACTTC
d_call: -; j_call: TRBJ1-2; clone_size: -; v_call: TRBV29-1; cdr3_aa: CSVSPPKGYTF; cdr3_nt: TGCAGCGTTTCTCCCCCTAAAGGCTACACCTTC
d_call: -; j_call: TRBJ2-3; clone_size: -; v_call: TRBV7-9; cdr3_aa: CASSLRGPGTDTQYF; cdr3_nt: TGTGCCAGCAGCTTGAGAGGGCCGGGCACAGATACGCAGTATTTT
d_call: TRBD1; j_call: TRBJ1-5; clone_size: -; v_call: TRBV4-2; cdr3_aa: CASSQGWAGGGLNQPQHF; cdr3_nt: TGTGCCAGCAGCCAAGGGTGGGCAGGGGGTGGTTTAAATCAGCCCCAGCATTTT
d_call: -; j_call: TRBJ1-1; clone_size: -; v_call: TRBV5-1; cdr3_aa: CASSLALFSNTEAFF; cdr3_nt: TGCGCCAGCAGCTTGGCACTATTTTCGAACACTGAAGCTTTCTTT
d_call: -; j_call: TRBJ2-5; clone_size: -; v_call: TRBV24-1; cdr3_aa: CATSDLSGETQYF; cdr3_nt: TGTGCCACCAGTGATTTATCTGGCGAGACCCAGTACTTC
d_call: TRBD2; j_call: TRBJ2-1; clone_size: -; v_call: TRBV9; cdr3_aa: CASSVSTTASGGGNEQFF; cdr3_nt: TGTGCCAGCAGCGTTTCTACGACGGCTAGCGGGGGTGGTAATGAGCAGTTCTTC
d_call: TRBD1; j_call: TRBJ1-2; clone_size: -; v_call: TRBV7-9; cdr3_aa: CASSPWTGGLSYGYTF; cdr3_nt: TGTGCCAGCAGCCCGTGGACAGGGGGCCTTTCCTATGGCTACACCTTC
d_call: TRBD2; j_call: TRBJ2-7; clone_size: -; v_call: TRBV6-1; cdr3_aa: CASREGTSGSYEQYF; cdr3_nt: TGTGCCAGCAGGGAAGGGACTAGCGGTAGCTACGAGCAGTACTTC
d_call: TRBD1; j_call: TRBJ1-5; clone_size: once; v_call: TRBV20-1; cdr3_aa: CSADNGTGFRF; cdr3_nt: TGCAGTGCTGATAACGGGACAGGGTTTCGTTTT
d_call: -; j_call: TRBJ1-3; clone_size: -; v_call: TRBV7-6; cdr3_aa: CASSLYRGSGNTIYF; cdr3_nt: TGTGCCAGCAGCTTATATAGGGGGTCTGGAAACACCATATATTTT
d_call: TRBD2; j_call: TRBJ2-5; clone_size: many; v_call: TRBV6-5; cdr3_aa: CASSYTSGGQETQYF; cdr3_nt: TGTGCCAGCAGTTATACTAGCGGGGGCCAAGAGACCCAGTACTTC
d_call: -; j_call: TRBJ1-5; clone_size: -; v_call: TRBV30; cdr3_aa: CAWSSQGPSNQPQHF; cdr3_nt: TGTGCCTGGAGTTCGCAGGGGCCGAGCAATCAGCCCCAGCATTTT
d_call: TRBD1; j_call: TRBJ2-7; clone_size: -; v_call: TRBV11-2; cdr3_aa: CASSRSHRGEQYF; cdr3_nt: TGTGCCAGCAGCCGCAGCCACAGGGGCGAGCAGTACTTC
d_call: -; j_call: TRBJ1-4; clone_size: -; v_call: TRBV6-5; cdr3_aa: CASSSAGGFGEKLFF; cdr3_nt: TGTGCCAGCAGTTCCGCGGGGGGTTTTGGCGAAAAACTGTTTTTT
d_call: TRBD1; j_call: TRBJ2-1; clone_size: -; v_call: TRBV6-4; cdr3_aa: CASSDSGGAGYNEQFF; cdr3_nt: TGTGCCAGCAGTGACTCAGGGGGCGCGGGCTACAATGAGCAGTTCTTC